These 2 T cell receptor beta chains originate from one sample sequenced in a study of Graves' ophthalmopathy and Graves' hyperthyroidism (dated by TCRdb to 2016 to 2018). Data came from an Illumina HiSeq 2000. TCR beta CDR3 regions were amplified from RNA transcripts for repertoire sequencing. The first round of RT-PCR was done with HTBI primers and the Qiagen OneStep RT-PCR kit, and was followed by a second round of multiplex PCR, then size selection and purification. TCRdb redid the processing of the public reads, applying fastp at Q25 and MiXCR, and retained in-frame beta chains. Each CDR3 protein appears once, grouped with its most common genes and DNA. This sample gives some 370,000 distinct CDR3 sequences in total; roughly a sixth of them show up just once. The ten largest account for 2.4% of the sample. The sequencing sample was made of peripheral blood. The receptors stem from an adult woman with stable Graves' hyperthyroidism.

The CDR3 region is CASSPTGGGNTEAFF. The DNA for the CDR3 is TGTGCCAGTAGCCCCACAGGGGGTGGGAACACTGAAGCTTTCTTT. V gene TRBV19 combines with J gene TRBJ1-1; 8 bases line up with TRBD1. Germline CDR1 reads LNHDA; CDR2 reads SQIVND (reference sequence). The CDR3 spans 15 residues. With V trimmed by 6 bases and J by 1 base, 7 bases remained unmatched.

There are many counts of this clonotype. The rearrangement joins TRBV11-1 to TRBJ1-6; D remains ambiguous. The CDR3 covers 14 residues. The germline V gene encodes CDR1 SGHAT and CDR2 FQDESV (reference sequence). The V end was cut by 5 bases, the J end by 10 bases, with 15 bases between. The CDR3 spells CASSTSQTFSPLHF. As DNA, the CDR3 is TGTGCCAGCAGCACCAGCCAAACCTTCTCACCCCTCCACTTT.